These 7 T cell receptor beta chains were all obtained from the same sample, sequenced in a study of CD8 T cells in ankylosing spondylitis. TCRdb called the 5' RACE reads again in MiXCR, with one record for every CDR3 protein. The sample carries fewer than 200,000 distinct CDR3 sequences, 18% recorded once. Input material: blood, either unsorted or a sorted T cell fraction (not recorded which). The receptors derive from a male donor aged 5 to 29 with ankylosing spondylitis or in good health (not recorded which).

V is TRBV6-5 and J is TRBJ2-7; unclear D gene. The germline V gene has CDR1 MNHEY and CDR2 SVGAGI. CDR3 length equals 14 residues. Deletions cut 0 bases from V and 7 bases from J, with 13 bases between. The CDR3 DNA is TGTGCCAGCAGTTACTCGATTGCTAGGGATGAGCAGTACTTC. Translating it yields CASSYSIARDEQYF.

This clonotype was counted at least ten times. The chain links TRBV5-1 to TRBJ1-3; possibly TRBD1 for D (5 bases). Germline V gives CDR1 SGHRS, CDR2 YFSETQ. V was shortened by 0 bases and J by 1 base, with 5 bases between the two germline ends. This CDR3 contains 14 residues. The CDR3 DNA reads as TGCGCCAGCAGCTTGGGGACATCTGGAAACACCATATATTTT. It yields the protein CASSLGTSGNTIYF.

This clonotype was recorded many times. This sequence joins TRBV6-1 and TRBJ2-3, with 7 bases aligning to TRBD2. V lost 8 bases and J lost 4; bases outside the gene matches: 9. The CDR3 spans 14 residues. Germline CDR1 is MNHNS and CDR2 is SASEGT. The CDR3 DNA sequence: TGTGCCAGCGCCAGGGAGGGTCACCCAGATACGCAGTATTTT. It is translated as CASAREGHPDTQYF.

This clonotype has ten or more counts. The rearrangement uses TRBV24-1 and TRBJ1-2; the D is unclear. Germline-derived CDR1 and CDR2 are KGHDR and SFDVKD. This CDR3 has 14 amino acids. Trimming pared 2 bases from V and 8 bases from J, leaving 14 bases between. As DNA, the CDR3 is TGTGCCACCAGTGATTCGGGCCCATTGGGAGGCTACACCTTC. It is translated as CATSDSGPLGGYTF.

V gene TRBV20-1 combines with J gene TRBJ2-7; 13 nucleotides align to TRBD2. This CDR3 has 14 residues. Germline lookup yields CDR1 DFQATT and CDR2 SNEGSKA (reference sequence). V lost 5 bases and J lost 0; bases outside the gene matches: 1. CDR3 nucleotides: TGCAGTGCTGGACTAGCGGGAGTCTCCTACGAGCAGTACTTC. Its translation is CSAGLAGVSYEQYF.

This clonotype appeared a few times. The chain recombines TRBV4-2 with TRBJ2-1; D not certain. The germline gives CDR1 LGHNA, CDR2 YNFKEQ. This CDR3 is built from 13 residues. The V end lost 2 bases, the J end lost 2 bases, and 4 bases lay between the germline ends. CDR3 sequence reads: CASSQTPYNEQFF. CDR3 nucleotide sequence: TGTGCCAGCAGCCAAACCCCCTACAATGAGCAGTTCTTC.

The chain combines TRBV3-1 with TRBJ1-3, with D tentatively TRBD1 (6 bases). Germline V lookup: CDR1 LGHDT, CDR2 YNNKEL (reference sequence). V was trimmed by 0 bases and J by 10 bases, leaving 31 bases between them. The CDR3 is 20 amino acids. As DNA, the CDR3 is TGTGCCAGCAGCCAAGATACTGACAGGTCCTTCTCTGGAAACAAACGGACCATATATTTT. This gives the protein CASSQDTDRSFSGNKRTIYF.